Listed below are T cell receptor beta chains from one sample, sequenced in a study of shared clonotypes between healthy human individuals. Method: immunoSEQ multiplex PCR; TCRdb's copy keeps in-frame clones and lacks some. The sample lists over a million clones, around three quarters occurring once. Sequenced material: memory CD4+ T cells from PBMCs. These receptors originate from a young man in good health. Some clones in this sample may be carry-over from other donors' samples. CDR3s include the opening cysteine and the closing phenylalanine or tryptophan. The D gene is left open where the match is weak. The size of a clone is reported for some rows only, either as once, few or many, or as a class for expanded clones.

J: TRBJ2-7
V: TRBV5-1
D: NA
size: once
CDR3: CASSLTAGTDEQYF
DNA: TGCGCCAGCAGCTTGACGGCAGGGACGGACGAGCAGTACTTC

J: TRBJ2-3
V: TRBV27
D: TRBD2
size: NA
CDR3: CASSLLASGSADTQYF
DNA: TGTGCCAGCAGTTTATTGGCTAGCGGGAGTGCAGATACGCAGTATTTT

J: TRBJ2-5
V: TRBV7-8
D: NA
size: NA
CDR3: CASSLVRGGEQYF
DNA: TGTGCCAGCAGCTTAGTTAGAGGGGGGGAGCAGTACTTC

J: TRBJ2-3
V: TRBV27
D: NA
size: NA
CDR3: CASSPRGDTQYF
DNA: TGTGCCAGCAGTCCGCGGGGAGATACGCAGTATTTT

J: TRBJ2-3
V: TRBV7-8
D: TRBD2
size: NA
CDR3: CASSLKGLAGVTDTQYF
DNA: TGTGCCAGCAGCTTAAAGGGACTAGCGGGAGTCACAGATACGCAGTATTTT

J: TRBJ2-7
V: TRBV4-3
D: TRBD1
size: NA
CDR3: CASSQQAGQGSYEQYF
DNA: TGCGCCAGCAGCCAACAAGCTGGACAGGGGTCCTACGAGCAGTACTTC

J: TRBJ2-7
V: TRBV5-6
D: NA
size: NA
CDR3: CASSGPEGYEQYF
DNA: TGTGCCAGCAGCGGCCCTGAGGGCTACGAGCAGTACTTC

J: TRBJ2-1
V: TRBV2
D: NA
size: NA
CDR3: CASRNSGSYNEQFF
DNA: TGTGCCAGCAGAAATAGCGGTTCCTACAATGAGCAGTTCTTC

J: TRBJ2-7
V: TRBV7-9
D: NA
size: NA
CDR3: CASSLVPGSYEQYF
DNA: TGTGCCAGCAGCTTAGTGCCAGGGTCCTACGAGCAGTACTTC

J: TRBJ1-1
V: TRBV6-5
D: TRBD1
size: NA
CDR3: CASSRDSMNTEAFF
DNA: TGTGCCAGCAGCCGGGACAGCATGAACACTGAAGCTTTCTTT

J: TRBJ2-3
V: TRBV7-6
D: NA
size: NA
CDR3: CASRGIADTQYF
DNA: TGTGCCAGCAGGGGGATAGCAGATACGCAGTATTTT

J: TRBJ2-7
V: TRBV27
D: NA
size: once
CDR3: CASSFRTTGYEQYF
DNA: TGTGCCAGCAGTTTCCGGACTACCGGCTACGAGCAGTACTTC

J: TRBJ2-7
V: TRBV4-2
D: TRBD2
size: NA
CDR3: CASSFSVGSGGEQYF
DNA: TGTGCCAGCAGCTTTTCTGTGGGGTCGGGGGGCGAGCAGTACTTC

J: TRBJ1-4
V: TRBV7-9
D: TRBD1
size: NA
CDR3: CASSSPGGGNEKLFF
DNA: TGTGCCAGCAGCTCCCCAGGGGGCGGTAATGAAAAACTGTTTTTT

J: TRBJ1-1
V: TRBV6-4
D: NA
size: once
CDR3: CASSPFPGRADLNTEAFF
DNA: TGTGCCAGCAGCCCCTTCCCGGGCCGGGCCGATTTGAACACTGAAGCTTTCTTT

J: TRBJ2-1
V: TRBV19
D: TRBD2
size: NA
CDR3: CASSMPNSGRSEQFF
DNA: TGTGCCAGTAGTATGCCGAACAGCGGGAGGAGTGAGCAGTTCTTC

J: TRBJ1-1
V: TRBV5-4
D: TRBD1
size: NA
CDR3: CASSSYRTGTGGRGAFF
DNA: TGTGCCAGCAGCTCATATCGGACCGGGACAGGGGGCCGGGGGGCTTTCTTT

J: TRBJ1-3
V: TRBV18
D: NA
size: NA
CDR3: CASSPQVQAGNTIYF
DNA: TGTGCCAGCTCACCACAAGTACAGGCTGGAAACACCATATATTTT

J: TRBJ2-6
V: TRBV19
D: NA
size: NA
CDR3: CASRKRDLWNSGANVLTF
DNA: TGTGCCAGCCGCAAACGGGACCTTTGGAACTCTGGGGCCAACGTCCTGACTTTC

J: TRBJ2-7
V: TRBV29-1
D: TRBD1
size: NA
CDR3: CSVRGQGEAVPYEQYF
DNA: TGCAGCGTTAGGGGACAGGGAGAAGCGGTACCCTACGAGCAGTACTTC

J: TRBJ1-1
V: TRBV10-3
D: TRBD1
size: NA
CDR3: CAISRQGASNTEAFF
DNA: TGTGCCATCAGTAGACAGGGGGCTTCAAACACTGAAGCTTTCTTT

J: TRBJ1-2
V: TRBV28
D: NA
size: NA
CDR3: CASLGVWGYTF
DNA: TGTGCCAGCCTCGGGGTATGGGGCTACACCTTC

J: TRBJ2-5
V: TRBV18
D: TRBD2
size: NA
CDR3: CASSPSRLAGEETQYF
DNA: TGTGCCAGCTCACCATCCCGGTTAGCGGGAGAAGAGACCCAGTACTTC

J: TRBJ2-5
V: TRBV28
D: NA
size: NA
CDR3: CAGGSGETQYF
DNA: TGTGCCGGGGGGAGTGGGGAGACCCAGTACTTC

J: TRBJ2-2
V: TRBV7-2
D: NA
size: NA
CDR3: CASSQATGELFF
DNA: TGTGCCAGCAGTCAAGCGACCGGGGAGCTGTTTTTT

J: TRBJ2-7
V: TRBV10-3
D: TRBD2
size: NA
CDR3: CAISESRLAGGGEQYF
DNA: TGTGCCATCAGTGAGTCGCGTCTAGCGGGAGGGGGCGAGCAGTACTTC

J: TRBJ1-5
V: TRBV7-2
D: TRBD1
size: NA
CDR3: CASSLAGGDQPQHF
DNA: TGTGCCAGCAGCTTAGCAGGGGGCGACCAGCCCCAGCATTTT

J: TRBJ1-5
V: TRBV18
D: NA
size: NA
CDR3: CASSPSQGNQPQHF
DNA: TGTGCCAGCTCACCCTCACAGGGAAACCAGCCCCAGCATTTT

J: TRBJ2-7
V: TRBV5-1
D: NA
size: few
CDR3: CASSPGRQGGYYEQYF
DNA: TGCGCCAGCAGCCCGGGAAGGCAGGGTGGATACTACGAGCAGTACTTC

J: TRBJ2-7
V: TRBV27
D: TRBD2
size: few
CDR3: CASSWSSSGPYEQYF
DNA: TGTGCCAGCAGTTGGTCTTCTAGCGGCCCCTACGAGCAGTACTTC

J: TRBJ2-1
V: TRBV5-4
D: NA
size: many
CDR3: CASSYTGYNEQFF
DNA: TGTGCCAGCAGCTACACAGGGTACAATGAGCAGTTCTTC

J: TRBJ1-1
V: TRBV7-9
D: NA
size: few
CDR3: CASSLEAAGSVAFF
DNA: TGTGCCAGCAGCTTAGAGGCAGCCGGATCTGTGGCTTTCTTT

J: TRBJ2-3
V: TRBV7-2
D: TRBD2
size: few
CDR3: CASSYASGNTQYF
DNA: TGTGCCAGCAGCTATGCTAGCGGGAATACGCAGTATTTT

J: TRBJ2-5
V: TRBV5-4
D: TRBD2
size: few
CDR3: CASSYDSGAETQYF
DNA: TGTGCCAGCAGCTATGACAGCGGGGCAGAGACCCAGTACTTC

J: TRBJ2-1
V: TRBV28
D: TRBD2
size: few
CDR3: CASSFGRAGGNEQFF
DNA: TGTGCCAGCAGTTTTGGGAGAGCGGGGGGCAATGAGCAGTTCTTC

J: TRBJ2-2
V: TRBV4-1
D: NA
size: NA
CDR3: CASYLGGAPEDTGELFF
DNA: TGCGCCAGCTATCTAGGGGGGGCCCCGGAGGACACCGGGGAGCTGTTTTTT

J: TRBJ1-5
V: TRBV19
D: NA
size: once
CDR3: CASRGGSGLNQPQHF
DNA: TGTGCCAGTAGGGGGGGATCAGGGCTCAATCAGCCCCAGCATTTT

J: TRBJ2-3
V: TRBV9
D: NA
size: NA
CDR3: CASSVASDTQYF
DNA: TGTGCCAGCAGCGTAGCGAGCGATACGCAGTATTTT

J: TRBJ2-7
V: TRBV20-1
D: TRBD1
size: NA
CDR3: CSARTGGEQYF
DNA: TGCAGTGCTAGGACAGGGGGCGAGCAGTACTTC

J: TRBJ2-3
V: TRBV5-1
D: NA
size: NA
CDR3: CASSFSTRDTQYF
DNA: TGCGCCAGCAGCTTCTCGACAAGAGATACGCAGTATTTT

J: TRBJ2-5
V: TRBV2
D: TRBD2
size: NA
CDR3: CASSVLAGGRETQYF
DNA: TGTGCCAGCAGTGTTCTAGCGGGAGGCCGAGAGACCCAGTACTTC

J: TRBJ2-3
V: TRBV7-9
D: NA
size: NA
CDR3: CASSLDRGGSTDTQYF
DNA: TGTGCCAGCAGCTTAGACAGGGGAGGATCCACAGATACGCAGTATTTT

J: TRBJ2-1
V: TRBV5-1
D: TRBD2
size: NA
CDR3: CASSWGLAGSSYNEQFF
DNA: TGCGCCAGCAGCTGGGGACTAGCGGGAAGCTCCTACAATGAGCAGTTCTTC

J: TRBJ1-2
V: TRBV4-3
D: TRBD1
size: NA
CDR3: CASSHGGTGVDGYTF
DNA: TGCGCCAGCAGCCATGGAGGCACAGGGGTCGATGGCTACACCTTC

J: TRBJ2-5
V: TRBV4-1
D: NA
size: NA
CDR3: CASSPGPQETQYF
DNA: TGCGCCAGCAGCCCCGGGCCCCAAGAGACCCAGTACTTC

J: TRBJ2-2
V: TRBV2
D: TRBD1
size: few
CDR3: CASSLPDRAAGELFF
DNA: TGTGCCAGCAGTCTACCCGACAGGGCCGCCGGGGAGCTGTTTTTT

J: TRBJ2-5
V: TRBV5-1
D: NA
size: NA
CDR3: CASSNYGTEETQYF
DNA: TGCGCCAGCAGCAACTACGGGACGGAAGAGACCCAGTACTTC

J: TRBJ1-5
V: TRBV28
D: TRBD1
size: NA
CDR3: CASTPPEGTGDQPQHF
DNA: TGTGCCAGCACCCCACCCGAAGGGACAGGGGACCAGCCCCAGCATTTT

J: TRBJ2-5
V: TRBV18
D: NA
size: few
CDR3: CASGDNQETQYF
DNA: TGTGCCAGCGGGGACAACCAAGAGACCCAGTACTTC

J: TRBJ2-1
V: TRBV11-3
D: NA
size: NA
CDR3: CASSLQGGEQFF
DNA: TGTGCCAGCAGCTTACAGGGGGGTGAGCAGTTCTTC

J: TRBJ2-1
V: TRBV19
D: NA
size: NA
CDR3: CASSLWGTSKGNEQFF
DNA: TGTGCCAGTAGTCTTTGGGGGACGTCCAAAGGGAATGAGCAGTTCTTC

J: TRBJ1-1
V: TRBV5-5
D: NA
size: NA
CDR3: CASSPPRAVTEAFF
DNA: TGTGCCAGCAGCCCGCCGCGGGCCGTCACTGAAGCTTTCTTT

J: TRBJ1-1
V: TRBV7-2
D: NA
size: NA
CDR3: CASSPRGGMGDTEAFF
DNA: TGTGCCAGCAGCCCCCGGGGTGGGATGGGTGACACTGAAGCTTTCTTT

J: TRBJ2-1
V: TRBV10-3
D: TRBD2
size: once
CDR3: CAITRLAGYNEQFF
DNA: TGTGCCATCACACGACTAGCGGGCTACAATGAGCAGTTCTTC

J: TRBJ1-1
V: TRBV2
D: NA
size: NA
CDR3: CASSEARRSGVTEAFF
DNA: TGTGCCAGCAGTGAAGCGAGGCGGTCCGGTGTCACTGAAGCTTTCTTT